The 10 T cell receptor beta chains listed next were all sequenced from one sample in a study of blood T cell dynamics during melanoma immunotherapy. Stated time point: week 3, after first cycle of checkpoint inhibitor. Produced via immunoSEQ multiplex PCR; TCRdb's table is partial and in-frame only. Among some 11,000 clones listed, approximately 89% were seen once. Source: blood, taken from a patient treated with checkpoint blockade. These receptors all come from a human donor with melanoma.

The gene calls are TRBV27 and TRBJ2-1; D not certain. Per germline, CDR1 MNHEY and CDR2 SMNVEV (reference sequence). This CDR3 is built from 13 residues. V lost 10 bases and J 5 bases, leaving 15 bases between the germline ends. The CDR3 DNA reads TGTGCCACCTCCTGGCGGCCTAACAATGAGCAGTTCTTC. Its translation is CATSWRPNNEQFF.

The chain couples TRBV2 to TRBJ2-7; 11 bases fit TRBD1. CDR1 SNHLY and CDR2 FYNNEI come from the germline V gene. With 6 bases clipped from V and 7 bases from J, the junction kept 8 bases outside the gene matches. The CDR3 is made up of 14 amino acids. CDR3 coding DNA: TGTGCCAGCAGCCTCGGGACAGGGGGTTGGGAGCAGTACTTC. The encoded protein is CASSLGTGGWEQYF.

V and J are TRBV2 and TRBJ2-5, with 9 nucleotides matching TRBD2. V was pared by 10 bases and J by 2 bases, with 5 bases of the junction left unmatched. This CDR3 has 13 amino acids. Germline CDR1 reads SNHLY; CDR2 reads FYNNEI. The CDR3 is CATTSGPQETQYF. DNA for the CDR3: TGTGCCACAACTAGCGGGCCACAAGAGACCCAGTACTTC. Full variable domain (missing parts from reference TRBV2 and TRBJ2-5): EPEVTQTPSHQVTQMGQEVILRCVPISNHLYFYWYRQILGQKVEFLVSFYNNEISEKSEIFDDQFSVERPDGSNFTLKIRSTKLEDSAMYFCATTSGPQETQYFGPGTRLLVL.

The chain links TRBV4-1 to TRBJ1-2; maybe TRBD1 (5 bases). V lost 1 base to trimming and J lost 8 bases, with 14 bases between them. Germline V CDR1 and CDR2: MGHRA, YSYEKL. The CDR3 covers 14 residues. The CDR3 region is CASSQGSQGGGYTF. DNA for the CDR3: TGCGCCAGCAGCCAAGGGAGTCAGGGTGGCGGCTACACCTTC.

The rearrangement uses TRBV7-9 and TRBJ1-4, with D hard to call. CDR1 and CDR2 (germline): SEHNR, FQNEAQ (reference sequence). V lost 0 bases, J lost 3 bases, and 11 bases lay in between. The CDR3 totals 16 residues. In DNA form, the CDR3 reads TGTGCCAGCAGCTTAGCGGTAGCATCCCCTAATGAAAAACTGTTTTTT. Residues: CASSLAVASPNEKLFF.

V is TRBV11-2 and J is TRBJ2-1, with TRBD1 matching over 9 bases. Germline V gene data show CDR1 as SGHAT and CDR2 as FQNNGV. CDR3 length: 14 residues. J was trimmed by 5 bases and V by 5 bases; bases with no gene match: 4. In nucleotides, the CDR3 is TGTGCCAGCAGCCCCTGGGACAGGGACAATGAGCAGTTCTTC. Amino acid sequence: CASSPWDRDNEQFF.

This rearrangement joins TRBV27 to TRBJ2-7; 7 bases match TRBD2. The CDR3 extends over 15 amino acids. Germline values: CDR1 MNHEY, CDR2 SMNVEV (reference sequence). V was clipped by 0 bases and J by 2 bases; unmatched bases: 4. The CDR3, as DNA: TGTGCCAGCAGTTTATCCCCTAGCGGCCCCTACGAGCAGTACTTC. Its translation: CASSLSPSGPYEQYF.

This chain joins TRBV7-2 and TRBJ1-5; D is undetermined. Germline V lookup: CDR1 SGHTA, CDR2 FQGNSA. V lost 1 base, J lost 11 bases, and 21 bases lay in between. CDR3 size: 16 residues. CDR3 loop: CASSLGAGGRPRAQHF. CDR3 nucleotide sequence: TGTGCCAGCAGCTTAGGGGCCGGTGGCAGGCCCCGGGCCCAGCATTTT.

The chain is built from TRBV7-2 and TRBJ2-7, with 8 bases matching TRBD2. Germline V gives CDR1 SGHTA, CDR2 FQGNSA. V lost 5 bases, J lost 6 bases, and 12 bases stayed unmatched. The CDR3 is 15 amino acids. The DNA for the CDR3 is TGTGCCAGCAGCCAACGGGGCGGGAGGACAAGCGAGCAGTACTTC. The encoded protein is CASSQRGGRTSEQYF.

The sample holds a few counts of this clone. The chain links TRBV5-1 to TRBJ2-3, with 9 bases matching TRBD2. V dropped 2 bases and J dropped 5; count of bases not matched to a gene: 6. The length of the CDR3 is 15 residues. Germline V gene lookup returns CDR1 SGHRS and CDR2 YFSETQ. The CDR3, as DNA: TGCGCCAGCAGCTTCCGGGCGGGAGGGGGAGATACGCAGTATTTT. Translating gives CASSFRAGGGDTQYF. Drawing the rest from reference TRBV5-1 and TRBJ2-3, the complete variable domain is KAGVTQTPRYLIKTRGQQVTLSCSPISGHRSVSWYQQTPGQGLQFLFEYFSETQRNKGNFPGRFSGRQFSNSRSEMNVSTLELGDSALYLCASSFRAGGGDTQYFGPGTRLTVL.